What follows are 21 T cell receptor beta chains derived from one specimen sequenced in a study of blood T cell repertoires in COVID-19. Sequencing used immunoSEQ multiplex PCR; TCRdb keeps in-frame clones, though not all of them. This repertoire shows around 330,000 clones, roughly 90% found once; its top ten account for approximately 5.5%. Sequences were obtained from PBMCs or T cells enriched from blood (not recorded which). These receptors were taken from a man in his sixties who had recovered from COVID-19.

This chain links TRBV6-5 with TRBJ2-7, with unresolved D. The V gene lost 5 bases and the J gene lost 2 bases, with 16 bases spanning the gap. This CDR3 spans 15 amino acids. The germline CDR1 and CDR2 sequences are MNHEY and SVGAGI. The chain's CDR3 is CASSKTYLTAYEQYF. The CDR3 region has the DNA TGTGCCAGCAGTAAAACATACCTGACTGCCTACGAGCAGTACTTC.

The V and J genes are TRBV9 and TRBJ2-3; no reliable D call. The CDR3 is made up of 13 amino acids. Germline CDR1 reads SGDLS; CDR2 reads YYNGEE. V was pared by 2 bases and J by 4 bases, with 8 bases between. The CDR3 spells CASSVRRSDTQYF. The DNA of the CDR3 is TGTGCCAGCAGCGTTAGGAGATCAGATACGCAGTATTTT.

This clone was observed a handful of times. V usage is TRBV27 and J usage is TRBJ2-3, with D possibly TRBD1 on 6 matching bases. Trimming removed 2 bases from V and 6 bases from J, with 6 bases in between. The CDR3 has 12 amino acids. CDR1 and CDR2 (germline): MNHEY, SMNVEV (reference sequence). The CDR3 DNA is TGTGCCAGCAGTTTACAGGGGGATACGCAGTATTTT. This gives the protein CASSLQGDTQYF.

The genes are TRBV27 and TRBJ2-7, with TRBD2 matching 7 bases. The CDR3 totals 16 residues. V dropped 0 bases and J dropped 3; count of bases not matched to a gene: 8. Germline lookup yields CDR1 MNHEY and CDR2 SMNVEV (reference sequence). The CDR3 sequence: CASSLSPGGSRYEQYF. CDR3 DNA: TGTGCCAGCAGTTTATCCCCTGGCGGGAGTCGCTACGAGCAGTACTTC.

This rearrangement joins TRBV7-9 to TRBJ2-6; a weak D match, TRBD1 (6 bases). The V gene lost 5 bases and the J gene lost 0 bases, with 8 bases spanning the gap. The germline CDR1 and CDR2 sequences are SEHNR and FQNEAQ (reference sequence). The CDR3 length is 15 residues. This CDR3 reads CASSQDSSGANVLTF. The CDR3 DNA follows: TGTGCCAGCAGCCAGGACAGCTCTGGGGCCAACGTCCTGACTTTC.

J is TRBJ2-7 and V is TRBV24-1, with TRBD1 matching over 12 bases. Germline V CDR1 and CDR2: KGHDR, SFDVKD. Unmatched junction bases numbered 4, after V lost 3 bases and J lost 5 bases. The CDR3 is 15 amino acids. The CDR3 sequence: CATSDTGTGGNEQYF. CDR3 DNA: TGTGCCACCAGTGATACCGGGACAGGGGGCAACGAGCAGTACTTC.

CDR3 residues: CAISESSRPGEQFF. CDR3 in DNA: TGTGCCATCAGTGAGTCGTCGCGGCCTGGGGAGCAGTTCTTC. V is TRBV10-3 and J is TRBJ2-1, with no clear D. This CDR3 is built from 14 residues. Trimming stripped 0 bases from V and 10 bases from J, with 13 bases between. CDR1 ENHRY and CDR2 SYGVKD come from the germline V gene.

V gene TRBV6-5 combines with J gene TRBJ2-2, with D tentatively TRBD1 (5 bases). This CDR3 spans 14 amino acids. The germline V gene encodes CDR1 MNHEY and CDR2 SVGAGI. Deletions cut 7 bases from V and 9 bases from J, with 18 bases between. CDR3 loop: CASKIGAPFWELFF. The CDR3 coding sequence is TGTGCCAGCAAGATAGGGGCCCCCTTCTGGGAGCTGTTTTTT.

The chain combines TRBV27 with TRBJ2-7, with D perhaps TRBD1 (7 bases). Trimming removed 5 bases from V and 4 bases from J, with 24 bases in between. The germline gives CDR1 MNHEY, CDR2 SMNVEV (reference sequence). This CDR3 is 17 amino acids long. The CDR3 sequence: CASSRLGRDRSGYEQYF. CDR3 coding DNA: TGTGCCAGCAGTCGCCTAGGGCGGGACAGATCGGGTTACGAGCAGTACTTC.

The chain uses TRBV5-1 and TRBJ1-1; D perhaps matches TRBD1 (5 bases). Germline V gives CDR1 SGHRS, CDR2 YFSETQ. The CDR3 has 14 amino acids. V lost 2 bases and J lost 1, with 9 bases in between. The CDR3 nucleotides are TGCGCCAGCAGCTTCAACACAGGGAACACTGAAGCTTTCTTT. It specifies CASSFNTGNTEAFF.

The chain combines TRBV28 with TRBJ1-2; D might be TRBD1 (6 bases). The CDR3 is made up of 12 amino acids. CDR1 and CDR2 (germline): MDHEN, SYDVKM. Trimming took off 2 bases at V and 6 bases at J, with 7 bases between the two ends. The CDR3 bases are TGTGCCAGCAGTTTAAGACAGGATGGCTACACCTTC. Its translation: CASSLRQDGYTF.

The CDR3 nucleotides read TGTGCCAGCAGTTACCCACTCGGACAAAACAATGGCTACACCTTC. Its translation: CASSYPLGQNNGYTF. The rearrangement uses TRBV6-5 and TRBJ1-2; possibly TRBD1 for D (5 bases). There are 15 residues in the CDR3. V lost 2 bases and J 6 bases, leaving 16 bases between the germline ends. Germline-derived CDR1 and CDR2 are MNHEY and SVGAGI.

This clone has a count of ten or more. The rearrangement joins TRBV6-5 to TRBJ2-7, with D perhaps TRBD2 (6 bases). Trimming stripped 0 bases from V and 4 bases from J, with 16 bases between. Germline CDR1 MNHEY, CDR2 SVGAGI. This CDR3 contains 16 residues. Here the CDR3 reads CASSYSPSGLEYEQYF. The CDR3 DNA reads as TGTGCCAGCAGTTACTCGCCAAGCGGGTTGGAGTACGAGCAGTACTTC.

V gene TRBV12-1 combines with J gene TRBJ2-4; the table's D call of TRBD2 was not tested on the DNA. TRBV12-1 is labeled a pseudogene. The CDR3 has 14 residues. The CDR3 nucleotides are TGTGCCAGCGTTCATGCGGGAGGGAAAAACATTCAGTACTTC. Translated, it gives CASVHAGGKNIQYF.

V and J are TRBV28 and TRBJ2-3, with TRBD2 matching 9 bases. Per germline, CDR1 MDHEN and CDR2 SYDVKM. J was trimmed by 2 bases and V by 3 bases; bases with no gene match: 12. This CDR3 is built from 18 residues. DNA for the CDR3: TGTGCCAGCAGTTTCCCCGCGACTAGCGGAGGCAACACAGATACGCAGTATTTT. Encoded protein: CASSFPATSGGNTDTQYF.

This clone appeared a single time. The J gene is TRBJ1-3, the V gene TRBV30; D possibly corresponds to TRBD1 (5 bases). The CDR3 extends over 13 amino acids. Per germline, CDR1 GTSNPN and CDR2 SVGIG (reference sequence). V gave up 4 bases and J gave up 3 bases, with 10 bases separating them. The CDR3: CAWTMGLGNTIYF. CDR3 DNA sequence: TGTGCCTGGACTATGGGGCTTGGAAACACCATATATTTT.

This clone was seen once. The CDR3 sequence: CASSSQLAGTDTQYF. In DNA form, the CDR3 reads TGTGCCAGCAGTTCGCAACTAGCGGGCACAGATACGCAGTATTTT. The chain employs TRBV6-2 or TRBV6-3 and TRBJ2-3; 8 bases align to TRBD2. Losses at the gene ends were 4 bases for V and 1 base for J; bases not matched to a gene: 4. Germline V gene sequence: CDR1 MNHEY, CDR2 SVGEGT. The length of the CDR3 is 15 residues.

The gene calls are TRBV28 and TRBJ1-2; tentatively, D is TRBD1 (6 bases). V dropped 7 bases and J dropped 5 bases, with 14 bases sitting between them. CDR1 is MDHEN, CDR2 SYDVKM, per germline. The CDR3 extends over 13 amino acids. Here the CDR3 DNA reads TGTGCCAGCACCCAACAGGGAGGGTATGGCTACACCTTC. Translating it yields CASTQQGGYGYTF.

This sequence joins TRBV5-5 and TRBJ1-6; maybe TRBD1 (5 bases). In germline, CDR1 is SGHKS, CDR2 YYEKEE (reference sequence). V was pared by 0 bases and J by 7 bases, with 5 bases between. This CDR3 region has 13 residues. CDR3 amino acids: CASSLGQNSPLHF. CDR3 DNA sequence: TGTGCCAGCAGCTTGGGACAGAATTCACCCCTCCACTTT.

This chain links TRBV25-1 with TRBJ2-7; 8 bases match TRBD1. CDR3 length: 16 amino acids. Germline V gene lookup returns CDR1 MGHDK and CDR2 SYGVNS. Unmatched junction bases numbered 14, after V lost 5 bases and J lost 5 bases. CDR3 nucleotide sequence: TGTGCCAGCAGTCCGCTCGGACAGGGACGTCCCCACGAGCAGTACTTC. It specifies CASSPLGQGRPHEQYF.

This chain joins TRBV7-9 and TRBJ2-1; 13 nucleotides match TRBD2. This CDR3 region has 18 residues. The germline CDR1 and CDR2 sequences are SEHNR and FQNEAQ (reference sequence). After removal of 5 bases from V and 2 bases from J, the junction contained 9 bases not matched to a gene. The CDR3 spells CASSPGLAGERPYNEQFF. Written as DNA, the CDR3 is TGTGCCAGCAGCCCTGGACTAGCGGGAGAACGTCCCTACAATGAGCAGTTCTTC.